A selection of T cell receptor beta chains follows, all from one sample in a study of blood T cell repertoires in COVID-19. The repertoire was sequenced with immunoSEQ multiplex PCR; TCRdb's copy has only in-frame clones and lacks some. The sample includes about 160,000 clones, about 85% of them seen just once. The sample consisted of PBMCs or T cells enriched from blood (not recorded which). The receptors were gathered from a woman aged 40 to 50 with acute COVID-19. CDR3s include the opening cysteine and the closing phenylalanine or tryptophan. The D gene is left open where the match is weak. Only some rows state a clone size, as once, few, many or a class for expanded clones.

CDR3: CAWTLQGRETQYF
DNA: TGTGCCTGGACCTTACAGGGTCGGGAGACCCAGTACTTC
size: NA
D: NA
V: TRBV30
J: TRBJ2-5

CDR3: CASSDRADYGYTF
DNA: TGTGCCAGCAGCGACAGGGCGGACTATGGCTACACCTTC
size: NA
D: TRBD1
V: TRBV7-9
J: TRBJ1-2

CDR3: CASWDRGSTEAFF
DNA: TGTGCCAGCTGGGACAGGGGTAGCACTGAAGCTTTCTTT
size: NA
D: TRBD1
V: TRBV12-3/TRBV12-4
J: TRBJ1-1

CDR3: CSVGGSLNTEAFF
DNA: TGCAGCGTCGGGGGGTCCCTGAACACTGAAGCTTTCTTT
size: NA
D: NA
V: TRBV29-1
J: TRBJ1-1

CDR3: CASSTSGTKGYGYTF
DNA: NA
size: NA
D: NA
V: TRBV27
J: TRBJ1-2

CDR3: CASSLLGGRSTDTQYF
DNA: TGTGCCAGCAGCTTGTTAGGGGGTCGGAGTACAGATACGCAGTATTTT
size: NA
D: NA
V: TRBV5-4
J: TRBJ2-3

CDR3: CASSNYRPAGGSEQFF
DNA: TGCGCCAGCAGCAATTACCGTCCAGCGGGAGGGAGTGAGCAGTTCTTC
size: NA
D: TRBD2
V: TRBV5-1
J: TRBJ2-1

CDR3: CASSQVRSSTDTQYF
DNA: TGTGCCAGCAGCCAAGTGCGCTCTAGCACAGATACGCAGTATTTT
size: NA
D: NA
V: TRBV14
J: TRBJ2-3

CDR3: CASRLTTRQGNSPLHF
DNA: TGTGCCAGCAGGCTCACAACTCGTCAGGGGAATTCACCCCTCCACTTT
size: NA
D: NA
V: TRBV27
J: TRBJ1-6

CDR3: CASSVGGKSYNEQFF
DNA: TGTGCCAGCAGCGTAGGCGGGAAATCCTACAATGAGCAGTTCTTC
size: NA
D: NA
V: TRBV9
J: TRBJ2-1

CDR3: CASSLADRVIFGYTF
DNA: TGTGCCAGCAGCTTAGCGGACAGGGTGATATTTGGCTACACCTTC
size: NA
D: TRBD1
V: TRBV7-9
J: TRBJ1-2

CDR3: CAWSSAGELFF
DNA: TGTGCCTGGAGTAGCGCCGGGGAGCTGTTTTTT
size: NA
D: NA
V: TRBV30
J: TRBJ2-2

CDR3: CASSLGLWAFF
DNA: TGTGCCAGCAGCTTAGGACTTTGGGCTTTCTTT
size: NA
D: NA
V: TRBV2
J: TRBJ1-1

CDR3: CATSSRTGLGYTF
DNA: TGTGCCACCAGCTCCAGGACAGGTCTTGGCTACACCTTC
size: NA
D: TRBD1
V: TRBV15
J: TRBJ1-2

CDR3: CASMPHRRAFF
DNA: TGCGCCAGCATGCCCCACCGTAGAGCTTTCTTT
size: once
D: NA
V: TRBV10-1
J: TRBJ1-1

CDR3: CASSQERAGAPSSGNTIYF
DNA: TGTGCCAGCAGCCAAGAGAGGGCAGGGGCCCCCTCGTCCGGAAACACCATATATTTT
size: NA
D: NA
V: TRBV3-1/TRBV3-2
J: TRBJ1-3

CDR3: CASSASAAYNEQFF
DNA: TGTGCCAGCAGTGCCTCCGCGGCCTACAATGAGCAGTTCTTC
size: NA
D: NA
V: TRBV2
J: TRBJ2-1

CDR3: CASSLGGGGSYNEQFF
DNA: TGTGCCAGCAGCTTAGGGGGCGGGGGCTCCTACAATGAGCAGTTCTTC
size: NA
D: TRBD2
V: TRBV7-2
J: TRBJ2-1

CDR3: CASSLKAGATNEKLFF
DNA: TGTGCCAGCAGCTTAAAGGCAGGGGCAACTAATGAAAAACTGTTTTTT
size: NA
D: NA
V: TRBV7-8
J: TRBJ1-4

CDR3: CASSGAGASSGANVLTF
DNA: TGTGCCAGCAGCGGGGCAGGGGCTTCCTCTGGGGCCAACGTCCTGACTTTC
size: once
D: NA
V: TRBV9
J: TRBJ2-6

CDR3: CASSVLAVSQTQYF
DNA: TGTGCCAGCAGTGTACTAGCGGTGAGCCAGACCCAGTACTTC
size: NA
D: TRBD2
V: TRBV2
J: TRBJ2-5

CDR3: CASSRGLVNTEAFF
DNA: TGTGCCAGCTCCAGGGGGCTAGTAAACACTGAAGCTTTCTTT
size: NA
D: TRBD1
V: TRBV18
J: TRBJ1-1

CDR3: CASSPGQAYGYTF
DNA: TGTGCCAGTAGCCCGGGACAGGCCTATGGCTACACCTTC
size: NA
D: TRBD1
V: TRBV19
J: TRBJ1-2

CDR3: CASSPDWPSYNEQFF
DNA: TGTGCCAGCAGCCCTGACTGGCCCTCCTACAATGAGCAGTTCTTC
size: NA
D: NA
V: TRBV5-4
J: TRBJ2-1

CDR3: CASSLLAGGPFHNEQFF
DNA: TGCGCCAGCAGCCTTCTAGCGGGAGGGCCTTTCCACAATGAGCAGTTCTTC
size: NA
D: TRBD2
V: TRBV5-1
J: TRBJ2-1

CDR3: CATSDLPSNYPGDEQFF
DNA: TGTGCCACCAGTGATTTGCCCTCGAACTACCCCGGGGATGAGCAGTTCTTC
size: NA
D: NA
V: TRBV24-1
J: TRBJ2-1

CDR3: CASSLGSVAGQQETQYF
DNA: TGCGCCAGCAGCTTGGGATCCGTAGCGGGCCAACAAGAGACCCAGTACTTC
size: NA
D: TRBD2
V: TRBV5-1
J: TRBJ2-5

CDR3: CASRRGGADIQYF
DNA: TGTGCCAGCAGAAGGGGAGGGGCGGACATTCAGTACTTC
size: NA
D: TRBD2
V: TRBV3-1/TRBV3-2
J: TRBJ2-4

CDR3: CASLDRTNYGYTF
DNA: TGTGCCAGCCTGGACAGGACTAACTATGGCTACACCTTC
size: NA
D: TRBD1
V: TRBV6-5
J: TRBJ1-2

CDR3: CASSQASGTSGRRGRYEQYF
DNA: TGTGCCAGCAGCCAAGCCTCCGGGACTAGCGGGAGGAGGGGACGGTACGAGCAGTACTTC
size: NA
D: TRBD2
V: TRBV3-1/TRBV3-2
J: TRBJ2-7

CDR3: CASSLGTGTLYGYTF
DNA: TGCGCCAGCAGCTTGGGGACAGGGACCCTCTATGGCTACACCTTC
size: NA
D: TRBD1
V: TRBV5-1
J: TRBJ1-2